This TCR beta chain was found in a study of shared clonotypes between healthy human individuals. In the case of this clone: The antigen remains undetermined.

Findings of the study overall: A reduction in generation probabilities was seen for non-shared clonotypes relative to those shared by all four donors.

Libraries were prepared by immunoSEQ multiplex PCR; TCRdb keeps only in-frame clonotypes and omits some of them. This sample has some 1 million clones, with 70% to 80% found just once. The CDR3 covers 16 residues. J was trimmed by 4 bases and V by 4 bases; bases with no gene match: 8. The germline CDR1 and CDR2 sequences are MNHEY and SMNVEV (reference sequence). This chain connects TRBV27 to TRBJ2-2; the match to TRBD2 covers 8 bases. The sequence derives from a man aged 18 to 35 in good health. The source material was memory CD4+ T cells sorted from blood. Subset given: CD45RA-negative fraction. CDR3 sequence: CASSWGTRRVTGELFF. As DNA, the CDR3 is TGTGCCAGCAGTTGGGGGACTAGACGGGTCACCGGGGAGCTGTTTTTT.